This T cell receptor (beta chain) was observed in a study of prognosis after radiotherapy for stage I lung cancer. About the research overall: Patients (about twelve men, roughly six women) were aged roughly 53 to 85, median about 75 years. After radiotherapy, distant metastases were seen in four patients (median about seven months), and no significant progression was seen in some 16. Regarding the study as a whole: The way patients used TRBV and TRBJ genes reportedly differed depending on whether they had metastases. Lower Shannon entropy after stereotactic body radiation therapy was observed in patients who went on to develop distant metastases.

Ten or more counts support this clonotype. Antigen: not known. Two-round multiplex PCR on genomic DNA was the method by which TCR beta CDR3 was amplified. Individual primers that were specific to each TRBV and TRBJ gene served in first-round PCR. TCRdb analysed the multiplex PCR reads with MiXCR anew, one entry per CDR3 protein. The sample has more than 25,000 distinct CDR3 sequences, 32% seen once; the top ten hold more than 30%. The CDR3 is made up of 11 amino acids. The germline V gene encodes CDR1 DFQATT and CDR2 SNEGSKA (reference sequence). Trimming pared 5 bases from V and 6 bases from J, leaving 11 bases between.

The specimen was PBMCs, collected before or after stereotactic body radiation therapy (not recorded which). V and J are TRBV20-1 and TRBJ2-7; perhaps D is TRBD1 or TRBD2 (5 bases each). This TCR was sampled from a donor of 50 years or more with non-small cell lung cancer. The chain's CDR3 is CSAGARGEQYF. Written as DNA, the CDR3 is TGCAGTGCTGGGGCGAGGGGCGAGCAGTACTTC.